The 11 T cell receptor beta chains reported below all come from one sample, sequenced in a study of blood T cell repertoires in COVID-19. Produced via immunoSEQ multiplex PCR; TCRdb's table is partial and in-frame only. The sample consists of about 140,000 clones, around 90% of them appearing once. The sequencing input was peripheral blood. The receptors were sampled from a human donor in a cohort sampled during active COVID-19.

This clone has a handful of counts. The CDR3 region is CASSPMGQGNSPLHF. CDR3 sequence (DNA): TGTGCCAGCAGCCCAATGGGACAGGGGAATTCACCCCTCCACTTT. V is TRBV11-2 and J is TRBJ1-6; TRBD1 matches 10 bases. This CDR3 has 15 amino acids. Germline assignment: CDR1 SGHAT and CDR2 FQNNGV. V lost 5 bases and J lost 7; bases outside the gene matches: 5.

The V and J genes are TRBV5-6 and TRBJ1-2; TRBD1 agrees at 10 bases. CDR1 and CDR2 (germline): SGHDT, YYEEEE. The CDR3 contains 15 residues. Trimming took 5 bases from V and 2 from J; bases not matched to a gene: 6. CDR3 residues: CASSRPTGGNYGYTF. DNA of the CDR3: TGTGCCAGCAGTCGGCCGACAGGGGGCAACTATGGCTACACCTTC.

This clone has just one count. V is TRBV19 and J is TRBJ2-2; TRBD1 might be the D (5 bases). This CDR3 region has 11 residues. CDR1 LNHDA and CDR2 SQIVND come from the germline V gene (reference sequence). V was pared by 8 bases and J by 5 bases, with 6 bases between. This CDR3 is CASAGTGELFF. The CDR3 DNA sequence: TGTGCCAGTGCAGGGACCGGGGAGCTGTTTTTT.

V is TRBV28 and J is TRBJ1-2; the D is unclear. Germline V CDR1 and CDR2: MDHEN, SYDVKM. V lost 3 bases and J lost 5, with 13 bases in between. The CDR3 extends over 14 amino acids. This chain's CDR3 is CASSFFQREYGYTF. The CDR3 region has the DNA TGTGCCAGCAGTTTTTTCCAGCGCGAGTATGGCTACACCTTC.

This sequence joins TRBV21-1 and TRBJ2-7; TRBD1 is taken as the D call from the table, unchecked against the DNA. TRBV21-1 is a pseudogene. This CDR3 region has 17 residues. CDR3 coding DNA: TGTGCCAGCAGCAAAGGGCCGATCCCTACAGGGTCCTACGAGCAGTACTTC. Protein product: CASSKGPIPTGSYEQYF.

The chain links TRBV6-1 to TRBJ1-5; TRBD1 agrees at 9 bases. Looked up from germline, CDR1 is MNHNS and CDR2 is SASEGT. With 4 bases clipped from V and 1 base from J, the junction kept 17 bases outside the gene matches. The CDR3 has 20 amino acids. The CDR3 spells CASSGLKPGTGTLSNQPQHF. The CDR3 nucleotides are TGTGCCAGCAGTGGGCTTAAACCCGGGACAGGGACCTTAAGCAATCAGCCCCAGCATTTT.

The V call is TRBV3-1 (or the pseudogene TRBV3-2), the J call TRBJ1-2; D possibly corresponds to TRBD1 (6 bases). CDR3 length equals 16 residues. The germline V gene has CDR1 LGHDT and CDR2 YNNKEL (reference sequence). V was trimmed by 4 bases and J by 4 bases, leaving 19 bases between them. The CDR3 loop reads CASSPRGHPGLYGYTF. The CDR3 DNA reads TGTGCCAGCAGCCCCAGGGGTCATCCGGGGCTCTATGGCTACACCTTC.

A note on this clone: Sequence at one end of the junction differs from germline and may be a read error. J is TRBJ2-5 and V is TRBV28; 7 bases fit TRBD2. Germline assignment: CDR1 MDHEN and CDR2 SYDVKM. The CDR3 runs 17 residues. Written as DNA, the CDR3 is TGTGCCAGCAGTCCCCCCGGGGGGAAAAGATTCCAAGAGTCCCAGTACTTC. Protein: CASSPPGGKRFQESQYF.

V usage is TRBV4-1 and J usage is TRBJ2-7; TRBD1 matches at 10 bases. The CDR3 contains 16 residues. The junction had 4 bases not matched to a gene; V was cut back by 1 base and J by 1 base. From germline, CDR1 is MGHRA and CDR2 YSYEKL. CDR3 loop: CASSQGPGQGSYEQYF. CDR3 DNA sequence: TGCGCCAGCAGCCAAGGACCGGGACAGGGGTCCTACGAGCAGTACTTC.

There are a few counts of this clone. The genes are TRBV7-2 and TRBJ2-4; tentatively, D is TRBD1 (5 bases). Germline assignment: CDR1 SGHTA and CDR2 FQGNSA. The CDR3 has 15 residues. Trimming cost V 1 base and J 3 bases, with 10 bases left between them. CDR3 coding DNA: TGTGCCAGCAGCTTAGTTTCAGGGTTCAAAAACATTCAGTACTTC. Translated, it gives CASSLVSGFKNIQYF.

V is TRBV14 and J is TRBJ1-4; 7 bases line up with TRBD1. Trimming cost V 2 bases and J 9 bases; bases outside gene matches: 12. Germline assignment: CDR1 SGHDN and CDR2 FVKESK. CDR3 length equals 16 residues. This CDR3 is CASSQRNPGQSKKLFF. In DNA form, the CDR3 reads TGTGCCAGCAGCCAAAGAAATCCGGGACAGTCTAAAAAACTGTTTTTT.